This record covers a single TCR beta chain. Its antigen is currently unknown. Measured with immunoSEQ multiplex PCR; TCRdb has only the in-frame clones, and not every one. The table shows 65,000 to 90,000 clones, with 92% occurring only once. This entry belongs to a study of OX40 agonist ivuxolimab in advanced cancers. Study in general: People in dose escalation had one of these cancers: hepatocellular carcinoma, melanoma, renal cell or head and neck cancer.

Study results and caveats: Mean expanded clone counts were higher in CD8+ than CD4+ T cells.

Patients were ruled out by autoimmune disease history or systemic immunosuppression. Germline V gives CDR1 MNHNS, CDR2 SASEGT. The V and J ends lost 3 bases and 6 bases respectively, with 7 bases between them. The CDR3 extends over 12 amino acids. The gene calls are TRBV6-1 and TRBJ2-3; D call uncertain. The input for sequencing was CD4+ or CD8+ T cells sorted from blood, taken in a trial of the OX40 agonist ivuxolimab. The receptor comes from an adult with an advanced solid tumor such as melanoma, head and neck, liver or kidney cancer. The CDR3 spells CASSEVLDTQYF. The CDR3 coding sequence is TGTGCCAGCAGTGAGGTTTTGGATACGCAGTATTTT.